A selection of T cell receptor beta chains follows, all from one sample in a study of CD8 T cells in Susac syndrome. MiXCR, run by TCRdb on the immunoSEQ multiplex PCR reads, gives a single entry per CDR3 protein. The repertoire consists of 100,000 to 150,000 distinct CDR3 sequences, with roughly 80% occurring once and the leading ten covering roughly 0.5%. The sequenced material came from CD8+ T cells from PBMCs. Source of these receptors: a human donor with multiple sclerosis. CDR3s include the opening cysteine and the closing phenylalanine or tryptophan. The D gene is left open where the match is weak. A row's size may be missing; if present it is once, few, many or a size class.

V gene: TRBV4-1; D gene: .; clone size: few; J gene: TRBJ1-2; CDR3 DNA: TGCGCCAGCAGCCAAGATAAAGATCCCGGCTATGGCTACACCTTC; CDR3 protein: CASSQDKDPGYGYTF
V gene: TRBV12-3/TRBV12-4; D gene: .; clone size: .; J gene: TRBJ2-1; CDR3 DNA: TGTGCCAGCAGTTTACCTTACAATGAGCAGTTCTTC; CDR3 protein: CASSLPYNEQFF
V gene: TRBV19; D gene: .; clone size: .; J gene: TRBJ1-5; CDR3 DNA: TGTGCCAGTAACGCCATCGACAAGGAAAATCAGCCCCAGCATTTT; CDR3 protein: CASNAIDKENQPQHF
V gene: TRBV12-3/TRBV12-4; D gene: TRBD2; clone size: .; J gene: TRBJ2-1; CDR3 DNA: TGTGCCAGCAGTTTACTTCCACCGGGACTAGCGGGGTACAATGAGCAGTTCTTC; CDR3 protein: CASSLLPPGLAGYNEQFF
V gene: TRBV27; D gene: .; clone size: .; J gene: TRBJ2-6; CDR3 DNA: TGTGCCAGCAGCGTCCTAAAGGTGACGGGGGCCAACGTCCTGACTTTC; CDR3 protein: CASSVLKVTGANVLTF
V gene: TRBV27; D gene: .; clone size: .; J gene: TRBJ2-7; CDR3 DNA: TGTGCCAGCAGGGCAGGGTTGAGGCAGTACTTC; CDR3 protein: CASRAGLRQYF
V gene: TRBV7-8; D gene: TRBD1; clone size: .; J gene: TRBJ2-7; CDR3 DNA: TGTGCCAGCAGCTTGCCGGGACAGGGGGTGTCCTACGAGCAGTACTTC; CDR3 protein: CASSLPGQGVSYEQYF
V gene: TRBV15; D gene: TRBD1; clone size: .; J gene: TRBJ2-2; CDR3 DNA: TGTGCCACCAGCAGAGATACAAGTTGGACAGGGGTCGAGAACACCGGGGAGCTGTTTTTT; CDR3 protein: CATSRDTSWTGVENTGELFF
V gene: TRBV4-2; D gene: TRBD1; clone size: .; J gene: TRBJ2-1; CDR3 DNA: TGTGCCAGCAGCCAGGGGGACAGAGAGCAGTTCTTC; CDR3 protein: CASSQGDREQFF
V gene: TRBV7-2; D gene: TRBD2; clone size: few; J gene: TRBJ2-1; CDR3 DNA: TGTGCCAGCAGCATCCTGGGACTAGCGGGATACGGCCCCTACAATGAGCAGTTCTTC; CDR3 protein: CASSILGLAGYGPYNEQFF
V gene: TRBV6-1; D gene: .; clone size: few; J gene: TRBJ1-1; CDR3 DNA: TGTGCCAGCAAGGGACGGGCAGGGGCGACTGAAGCTTTCTTT; CDR3 protein: CASKGRAGATEAFF
V gene: TRBV19; D gene: .; clone size: .; J gene: TRBJ1-1; CDR3 DNA: TGTGCCAGTGTAGAGGGAGAGTGGACTGAAGCTTTCTTT; CDR3 protein: CASVEGEWTEAFF
V gene: TRBV6-5; D gene: .; clone size: .; J gene: TRBJ1-1; CDR3 DNA: TGTGCCAGCAGGACGGACAGTAAGAACACTGAAGCTTTCTTT; CDR3 protein: CASRTDSKNTEAFF
V gene: TRBV12-5; D gene: .; clone size: .; J gene: TRBJ2-1; CDR3 DNA: TGTGCTAGTGGTTTAGACATGGGACGGCGGCGGGGAGAGCAGTTCTTC; CDR3 protein: CASGLDMGRRRGEQFF
V gene: TRBV11-3; D gene: TRBD2; clone size: .; J gene: TRBJ2-1; CDR3 DNA: TGTGCCAGCAGCTCCCTAGCGGGAAGTTGGAATGAGCAGTTCTTC; CDR3 protein: CASSSLAGSWNEQFF
V gene: TRBV13; D gene: TRBD1; clone size: .; J gene: TRBJ1-6; CDR3 DNA: TGTGCCAGCAGCTTAGGAGGGACAGAGGGAATTTATTCACCCCTCCACTTT; CDR3 protein: CASSLGGTEGIYSPLHF
V gene: TRBV12-3/TRBV12-4; D gene: .; clone size: .; J gene: TRBJ2-1; CDR3 DNA: TGTGCCAGCAGGGCCGGAGAGTCCCTGGGGAATGAGCAGTTCTTC; CDR3 protein: CASRAGESLGNEQFF
V gene: TRBV6-5; D gene: .; clone size: .; J gene: TRBJ1-2; CDR3 DNA: TGTGCCAGCAGAACAGGGCGGAGGAACTATGGCTACACCTTC; CDR3 protein: CASRTGRRNYGYTF
V gene: TRBV6-2/TRBV6-3; D gene: .; clone size: .; J gene: TRBJ2-7; CDR3 DNA: TGTGCCAGCAGTTACAACAGGGCCAACGAGCAGTACTTC; CDR3 protein: CASSYNRANEQYF
V gene: TRBV6-1; D gene: TRBD1; clone size: few; J gene: TRBJ1-2; CDR3 DNA: TGTGCCAGCAGTCGGGACAGTCCTAACTATGGCTACACCTTC; CDR3 protein: CASSRDSPNYGYTF
V gene: TRBV20-1; D gene: TRBD2; clone size: .; J gene: TRBJ2-1; CDR3 DNA: TGCAGTGCGCCTCCAGCGGGGGGGGGCCCCTACAATGAGCAGTTCTTC; CDR3 protein: CSAPPAGGGPYNEQFF
V gene: TRBV6-2/TRBV6-3; D gene: TRBD2; clone size: .; J gene: TRBJ2-5; CDR3 DNA: TGTGCCAGCAGTTTACTAGCGGGAGGCGAGACCCAGTACTTC; CDR3 protein: CASSLLAGGETQYF
V gene: TRBV5-4; D gene: .; clone size: few; J gene: TRBJ2-3; CDR3 DNA: TGTGCCAGCAGTTCCCCCTCGGATACGCAGTATTTT; CDR3 protein: CASSSPSDTQYF
V gene: TRBV7-6; D gene: TRBD2; clone size: once; J gene: TRBJ2-1; CDR3 DNA: TGTGCCAGCAGCCCAGGCTGGGGGACTAGCGTCGACAATGAGCAGTTCTTC; CDR3 protein: CASSPGWGTSVDNEQFF
V gene: TRBV7-6; D gene: TRBD2; clone size: .; J gene: TRBJ2-1; CDR3 DNA: TGTGCCAGCAGCTTAGTTTCTAGCGGGTACCTGAATGAGCAGTTCTTC; CDR3 protein: CASSLVSSGYLNEQFF
V gene: TRBV20-1; D gene: TRBD1; clone size: .; J gene: TRBJ2-7; CDR3 DNA: TGCAGTGCTAGAGGACAGGGCCAATACGAGCAGTACTTC; CDR3 protein: CSARGQGQYEQYF
V gene: TRBV5-1; D gene: .; clone size: .; J gene: TRBJ2-7; CDR3 DNA: TGCGCCAGCAGCTTGGGGGCTATGGGGACCAACACTCACGAGCAGTACTTC; CDR3 protein: CASSLGAMGTNTHEQYF
V gene: TRBV28; D gene: TRBD1; clone size: .; J gene: TRBJ1-5; CDR3 DNA: TGTGCCAGCAGTACAGGGGGCTGGCAGCCCCAGCATTTT; CDR3 protein: CASSTGGWQPQHF
V gene: TRBV7-9; D gene: TRBD1; clone size: once; J gene: TRBJ2-2; CDR3 DNA: TGTGCCAGCAGCCGACAGGGTAAAGCCGGGGAGCTGTTTTTT; CDR3 protein: CASSRQGKAGELFF
V gene: TRBV7-9; D gene: .; clone size: .; J gene: TRBJ2-3; CDR3 DNA: TGTGCCAGCAGCTCCCTGGACAGTTCTAGCACAGATACGCAGTATTTT; CDR3 protein: CASSSLDSSSTDTQYF
V gene: TRBV12-5; D gene: .; clone size: .; J gene: TRBJ2-1; CDR3 DNA: TGTGCTAGTGGTGCCTCGGTGTCGAGGACCCTAGCCTACAATGAGCAGTTCTTC; CDR3 protein: CASGASVSRTLAYNEQFF
V gene: TRBV18; D gene: .; clone size: .; J gene: TRBJ2-7; CDR3 DNA: TGTGCCAGCTCACCGAGAAGGGAGGTATACGAGCAGTACTTC; CDR3 protein: CASSPRREVYEQYF
V gene: TRBV12-3/TRBV12-4; D gene: TRBD1; clone size: .; J gene: TRBJ2-2; CDR3 DNA: TGTGCCAGCAGTTACGGGACAGGTGAATACCCCGGGGAGCTGTTTTTT; CDR3 protein: CASSYGTGEYPGELFF
V gene: TRBV12-3/TRBV12-4; D gene: .; clone size: .; J gene: TRBJ1-5; CDR3 DNA: TGTGCCAGCAGTTATCGAGGGGAGGATCAGCCCCAGCATTTT; CDR3 protein: CASSYRGEDQPQHF
V gene: TRBV27; D gene: TRBD1; clone size: .; J gene: TRBJ1-1; CDR3 DNA: TGTGCCAGCAGTCCTAGCATAGGGGGCCTGACGAACACTGAAGCTTTCTTT; CDR3 protein: CASSPSIGGLTNTEAFF
V gene: TRBV19; D gene: TRBD2; clone size: .; J gene: TRBJ2-1; CDR3 DNA: TGTGCCAGTAGTATCGGGAGCGGGAGGGCCCTCGACAATGAGCAGTTCTTC; CDR3 protein: CASSIGSGRALDNEQFF
V gene: TRBV20-1; D gene: .; clone size: .; J gene: TRBJ1-1; CDR3 DNA: TGCAGTGCTAGAGAAATAGGGGAAGGTGAAGCTTTCTTT; CDR3 protein: CSAREIGEGEAFF
V gene: TRBV12-3/TRBV12-4; D gene: .; clone size: .; J gene: TRBJ2-5; CDR3 DNA: TGTGCCAGCAGTCCGACAGTGGGGACCCAGTACTTC; CDR3 protein: CASSPTVGTQYF
V gene: TRBV4-3; D gene: .; clone size: few; J gene: TRBJ1-5; CDR3 DNA: TGCGCCAGCAGCCAAGATTGGTCTAGCAATCAGCCCCAGCATTTT; CDR3 protein: CASSQDWSSNQPQHF
V gene: TRBV7-9; D gene: .; clone size: many; J gene: TRBJ2-5; CDR3 DNA: TGTGCCAGCAGCCCAGTTTTAGAGGAGCAAGAGACCCAGTACTTC; CDR3 protein: CASSPVLEEQETQYF
V gene: TRBV12-3/TRBV12-4; D gene: .; clone size: .; J gene: TRBJ1-2; CDR3 DNA: TGTGCCAGCAGTTTAGGACTCACCGCTAACTATGGCTACACCTTC; CDR3 protein: CASSLGLTANYGYTF
V gene: TRBV27; D gene: .; clone size: .; J gene: TRBJ2-3; CDR3 DNA: TGTGCCAGCCATTTGCTGGGGGCAGATACGCAGTATTTT; CDR3 protein: CASHLLGADTQYF